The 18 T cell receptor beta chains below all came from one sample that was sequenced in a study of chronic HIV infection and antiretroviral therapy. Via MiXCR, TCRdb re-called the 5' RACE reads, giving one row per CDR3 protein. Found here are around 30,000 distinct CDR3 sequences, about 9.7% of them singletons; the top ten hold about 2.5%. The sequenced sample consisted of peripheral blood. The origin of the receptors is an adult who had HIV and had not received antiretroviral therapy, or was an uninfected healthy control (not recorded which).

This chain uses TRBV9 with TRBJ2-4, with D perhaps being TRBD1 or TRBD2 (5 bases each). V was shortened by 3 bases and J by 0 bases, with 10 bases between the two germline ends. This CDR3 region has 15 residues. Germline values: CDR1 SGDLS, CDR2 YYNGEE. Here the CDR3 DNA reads TGTGCCAGCAGCGGGACCGGGACAGCCAAAAACATTCAGTACTTC. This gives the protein CASSGTGTAKNIQYF. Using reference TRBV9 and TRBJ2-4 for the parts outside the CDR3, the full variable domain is DSGVTQTPKHLITATGQRVTLRCSPRSGDLSVYWYQQSLDQGLQFLIQYYNGEERAKGNILERFSAQQFPDLHSELNLSSLELGDSALYFCASSGTGTAKNIQYFGAGTRLSVL.

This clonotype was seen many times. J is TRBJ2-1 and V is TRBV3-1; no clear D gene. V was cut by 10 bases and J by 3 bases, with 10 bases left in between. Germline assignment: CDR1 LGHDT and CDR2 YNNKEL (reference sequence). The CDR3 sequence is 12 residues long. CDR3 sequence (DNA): TGTGCCACCAGAGATATCTACAATGAGCAGTTCTTC. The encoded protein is CATRDIYNEQFF.

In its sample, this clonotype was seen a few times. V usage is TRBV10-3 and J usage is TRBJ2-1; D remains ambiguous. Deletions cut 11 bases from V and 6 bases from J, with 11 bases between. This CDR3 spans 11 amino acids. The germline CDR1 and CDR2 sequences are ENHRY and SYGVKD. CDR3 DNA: TGTGCCTTAGGAGTCTCCAATGAGCAGTTCTTC. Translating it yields CALGVSNEQFF.

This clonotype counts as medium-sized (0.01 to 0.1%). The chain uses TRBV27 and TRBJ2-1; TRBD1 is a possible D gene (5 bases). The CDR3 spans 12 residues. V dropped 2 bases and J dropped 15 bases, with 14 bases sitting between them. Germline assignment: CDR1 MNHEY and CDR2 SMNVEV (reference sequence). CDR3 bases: TGTGCCAGCAGTTTAAGGGGTACGCCGGCGTTCTTC. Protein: CASSLRGTPAFF.

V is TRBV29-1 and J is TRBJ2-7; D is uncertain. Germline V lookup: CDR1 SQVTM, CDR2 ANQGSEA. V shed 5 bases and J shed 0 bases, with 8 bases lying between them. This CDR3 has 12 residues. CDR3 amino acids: CSVRRSSYEQYF. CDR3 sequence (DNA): TGCAGCGTTCGGCGGTCCTCCTACGAGCAGTACTTC.

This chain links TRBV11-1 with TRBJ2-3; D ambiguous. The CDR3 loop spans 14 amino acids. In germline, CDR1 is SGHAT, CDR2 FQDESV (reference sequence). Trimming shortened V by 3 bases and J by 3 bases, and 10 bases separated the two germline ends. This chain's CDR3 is CASSLPERTDTQYF. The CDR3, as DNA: TGTGCCAGCAGCTTGCCCGAGAGGACAGATACGCAGTATTTT.

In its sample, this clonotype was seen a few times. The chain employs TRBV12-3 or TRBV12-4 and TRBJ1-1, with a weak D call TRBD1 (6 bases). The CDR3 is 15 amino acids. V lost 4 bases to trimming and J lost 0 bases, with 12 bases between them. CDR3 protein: CASSSIRDMNTEAFF. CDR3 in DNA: TGTGCCAGCAGTTCCATCCGGGACATGAACACTGAAGCTTTCTTT.

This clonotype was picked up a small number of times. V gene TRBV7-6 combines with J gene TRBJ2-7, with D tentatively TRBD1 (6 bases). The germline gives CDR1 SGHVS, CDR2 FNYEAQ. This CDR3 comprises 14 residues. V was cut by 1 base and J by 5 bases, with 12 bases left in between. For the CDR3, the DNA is TGTGCCAGCAGCTTAGAAGTGGGGGCCCACGAGCAGTACTTC. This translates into CASSLEVGAHEQYF.

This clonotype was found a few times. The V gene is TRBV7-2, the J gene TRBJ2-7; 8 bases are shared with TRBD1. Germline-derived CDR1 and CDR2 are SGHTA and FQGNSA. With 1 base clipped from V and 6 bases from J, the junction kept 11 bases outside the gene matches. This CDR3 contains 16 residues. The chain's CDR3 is CASSLGVRQGRSEQYF. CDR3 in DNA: TGTGCCAGCAGCTTAGGTGTTAGACAGGGGAGGTCCGAGCAGTACTTC.

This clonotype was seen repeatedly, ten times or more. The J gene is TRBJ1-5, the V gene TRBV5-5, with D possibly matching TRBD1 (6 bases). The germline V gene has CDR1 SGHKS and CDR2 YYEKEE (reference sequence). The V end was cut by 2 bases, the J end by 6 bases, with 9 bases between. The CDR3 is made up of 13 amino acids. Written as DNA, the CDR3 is TGTGCCAGCAGCTTAATGGGGGCTCAGCCCCAGCATTTT. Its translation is CASSLMGAQPQHF.

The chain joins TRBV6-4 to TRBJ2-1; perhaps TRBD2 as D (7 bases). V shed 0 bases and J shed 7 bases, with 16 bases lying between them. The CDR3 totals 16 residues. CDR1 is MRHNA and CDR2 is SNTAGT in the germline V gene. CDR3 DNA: TGTGCCAGCAGTGACTCAGGGGGGGGGGATCGGAATGAGCAGTTCTTC. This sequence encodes CASSDSGGGDRNEQFF.

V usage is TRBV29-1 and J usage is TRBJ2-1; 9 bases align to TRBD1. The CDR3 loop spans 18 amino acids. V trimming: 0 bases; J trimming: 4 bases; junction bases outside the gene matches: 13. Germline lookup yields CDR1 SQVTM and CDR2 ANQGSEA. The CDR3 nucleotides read TGCAGCGTTGAAGACAATCGGGACAGGGAAGGGAGATACAATGAGCAGTTCTTC. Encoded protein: CSVEDNRDREGRYNEQFF.

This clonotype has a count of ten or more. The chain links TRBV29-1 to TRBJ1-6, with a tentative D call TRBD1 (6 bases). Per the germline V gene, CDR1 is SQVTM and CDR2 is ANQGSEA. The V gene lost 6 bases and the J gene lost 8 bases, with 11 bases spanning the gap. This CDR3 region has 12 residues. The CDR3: CSVGGPDSPLHF. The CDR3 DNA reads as TGCAGCGTGGGGGGCCCCGATTCACCCCTCCACTTT.

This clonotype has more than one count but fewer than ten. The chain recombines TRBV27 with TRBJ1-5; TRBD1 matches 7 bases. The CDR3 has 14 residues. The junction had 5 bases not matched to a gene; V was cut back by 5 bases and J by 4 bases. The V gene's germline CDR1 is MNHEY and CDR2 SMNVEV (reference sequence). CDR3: CASSGTQGNQPQHF. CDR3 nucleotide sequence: TGTGCCAGCAGTGGAACACAGGGGAATCAGCCCCAGCATTTT.

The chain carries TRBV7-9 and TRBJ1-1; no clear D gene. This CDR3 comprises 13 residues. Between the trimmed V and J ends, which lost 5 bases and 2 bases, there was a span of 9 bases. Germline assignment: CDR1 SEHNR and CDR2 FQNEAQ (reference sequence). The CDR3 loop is CASSLGSNTEAFF. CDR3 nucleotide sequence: TGTGCCAGCAGCCTCGGGTCCAACACTGAAGCTTTCTTT. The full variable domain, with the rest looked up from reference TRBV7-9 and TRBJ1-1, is DTGVSQNPRHKITKRGQNVTFRCDPISEHNRLYWYRQTLGQGPEFLTYFQNEAQLEKSRLLSDRFSAERPKGSFSTLEIQRTEQGDSAMYLCASSLGSNTEAFFGQGTRLTVV.

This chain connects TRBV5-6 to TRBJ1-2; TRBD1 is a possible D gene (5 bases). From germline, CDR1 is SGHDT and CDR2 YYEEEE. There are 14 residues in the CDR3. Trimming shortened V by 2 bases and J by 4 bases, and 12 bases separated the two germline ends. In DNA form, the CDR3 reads TGTGCCAGCAGCTTCAGACAGACCTTCTATGGCTACACCTTC. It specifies CASSFRQTFYGYTF.

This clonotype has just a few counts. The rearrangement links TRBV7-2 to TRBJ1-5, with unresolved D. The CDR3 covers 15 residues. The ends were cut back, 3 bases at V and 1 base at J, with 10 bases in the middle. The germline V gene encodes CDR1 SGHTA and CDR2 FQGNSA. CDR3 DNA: TGTGCCAGCAGCTTTGCAAGTCCGAGCAATCAGCCCCAGCATTTT. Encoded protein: CASSFASPSNQPQHF.

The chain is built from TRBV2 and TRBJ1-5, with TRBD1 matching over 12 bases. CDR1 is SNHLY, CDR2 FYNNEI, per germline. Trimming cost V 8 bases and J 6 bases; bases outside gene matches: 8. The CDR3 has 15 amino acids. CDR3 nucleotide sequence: TGTGCCAGCGGGACCGGGACAGGGGGCTTTCAGCCCCAGCATTTT. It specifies CASGTGTGGFQPQHF.